This TCR beta chain is from a study of blood T cell repertoires in COVID-19. Study as a whole: Samples representing acute and convalescent COVID-19 were sourced from the United States, Italy and Spain. The analysed material was cDNA or gDNA that came from T cells, B-cell-depleted T cells, or PBMCs.

The germline gives CDR1 SEHNR, CDR2 FQNEAQ (reference sequence). The CDR3 loop spans 12 amino acids. V shed 2 bases and J shed 8 bases, with 9 bases lying between them. Repertoires were generated with immunoSEQ multiplex PCR, while TCRdb's copy carries only in-frame clones and drops some. The table has about 69,000 clones, around 80% seen once. While infection was still active, Seattle patients were enrolled and then followed longitudinally. This clonotype originated in a man aged 45-60 years with COVID-19, enrolled during active disease. The rearrangement uses TRBV7-9 and TRBJ1-2; D uncertain. The sequencing sample was made of peripheral blood. CDR3 sequence (DNA): TGTGCCAGCAGCTTACGGGGAGGGGGCTACACCTTC. As protein: CASSLRGGGYTF.